The source of this T cell receptor beta chain is a study of CD8 T cells in ankylosing spondylitis. Findings and limits, study-wide: Significant enrichment of disease-linked clones was reported in matched ankylosing spondylitis synovial fluid. Among TCR beta sequences, a motif of roughly 8 highly homologous variants appeared characteristic of ankylosing spondylitis blood.

Many counts were recorded for this clonotype. Its antigen is unknown. TCRdb processed the 5' RACE reads anew with MiXCR; each CDR3 protein has one entry. The sample lists 85,000 to 100,000 distinct CDR3 sequences, around 9.4% occurring once. Material for sequencing was blood, either unsorted or a sorted T cell fraction (not recorded which). The sequence was collected from a male donor with ankylosing spondylitis or in good health (not recorded which).

The CDR3 DNA reads TGTGCCAGCAGCTCCGACAACGAGAGGGGCGATGAGCAGTTCTTC. It is translated as CASSSDNERGDEQFF. V gene TRBV13 combines with J gene TRBJ2-1; D tentatively reads TRBD1 or TRBD2 (5 bases each). The CDR3 loop spans 15 amino acids. Germline V gene sequence: CDR1 PRHDT, CDR2 FYEKMQ (reference sequence). V gave up 4 bases and J gave up 8 bases, with 18 bases separating them.